These T cell receptor beta chains were read from a single sample in a study of CD8 T cells in Susac syndrome. Each CDR3 protein gets one entry after TCRdb re-called the immunoSEQ multiplex PCR reads with MiXCR. The sample includes roughly 400,000 distinct CDR3 sequences, 75% to 90% seen only once; the top ten take under 0.15%. Source material: CD8+ T cells from PBMCs. The receptor source for this set is a human donor with multiple sclerosis. Both conserved end residues are part of each CDR3. Each record gives: V gene, J gene, D gene, clone size, CDR3 protein. A D gene is named only where the DNA matches it firmly. Size is stated for part of the rows, as once, few or many counts, or as a class when the clone is expanded.

V gene: TRBV20-1; J gene: TRBJ2-7; D gene: TRBD2; clone size: -; CDR3 protein: CSAPARLAEYPSYEQYF
V gene: TRBV12-3/TRBV12-4; J gene: TRBJ2-7; D gene: -; clone size: -; CDR3 protein: CASQLSGDYEQYF
V gene: TRBV6-1; J gene: TRBJ2-1; D gene: -; clone size: once; CDR3 protein: CASSEPQRLDRTRNNEQFF
V gene: TRBV28; J gene: TRBJ1-3; D gene: -; clone size: -; CDR3 protein: CASNPGGRESGNTIYF
V gene: TRBV11-2; J gene: TRBJ1-3; D gene: -; clone size: once; CDR3 protein: CASSPPPRGRGNTIYF
V gene: TRBV4-1; J gene: TRBJ1-5; D gene: -; clone size: once; CDR3 protein: CASSQDVVNQPQHF
V gene: TRBV20-1; J gene: TRBJ2-1; D gene: -; clone size: -; CDR3 protein: CSARDLEGSDSYNEQFF
V gene: TRBV30; J gene: TRBJ2-7; D gene: TRBD2; clone size: few; CDR3 protein: CAWDGGNEQYF
V gene: TRBV4-1; J gene: TRBJ1-2; D gene: -; clone size: -; CDR3 protein: CASSQSTELDGYTF
V gene: TRBV4-1; J gene: TRBJ2-7; D gene: -; clone size: -; CDR3 protein: CASSQDGTSSSHEQYF
V gene: TRBV11-2; J gene: TRBJ2-7; D gene: -; clone size: -; CDR3 protein: CASSSGPGGYEQYF
V gene: TRBV27; J gene: TRBJ2-5; D gene: -; clone size: -; CDR3 protein: CASSLSPGSSQETQYF
V gene: TRBV9; J gene: TRBJ2-5; D gene: TRBD1; clone size: -; CDR3 protein: CASRGQRYF
V gene: TRBV11-2; J gene: TRBJ2-1; D gene: TRBD2; clone size: -; CDR3 protein: CASVYGGSYNEQFF
V gene: TRBV19; J gene: TRBJ2-7; D gene: -; clone size: -; CDR3 protein: CASSPSGTANYEQYF
V gene: TRBV6-6; J gene: TRBJ2-5; D gene: -; clone size: -; CDR3 protein: CASSYFIGPGQETQYF
V gene: TRBV29-1; J gene: TRBJ2-7; D gene: -; clone size: -; CDR3 protein: CSVKRANGWEQYF
V gene: TRBV5-1; J gene: TRBJ2-7; D gene: -; clone size: -; CDR3 protein: CASSPIGSYYEQYF
V gene: TRBV12-3/TRBV12-4; J gene: TRBJ2-2; D gene: -; clone size: once; CDR3 protein: CASSLGQKNTGELFF
V gene: TRBV12-5; J gene: TRBJ2-7; D gene: -; clone size: -; CDR3 protein: CASGLWAGSLYEQYF
V gene: TRBV28; J gene: TRBJ2-1; D gene: TRBD2; clone size: -; CDR3 protein: CASLLAGVFNEQFF
V gene: TRBV19; J gene: TRBJ1-5; D gene: -; clone size: -; CDR3 protein: CASSMPPRLEPQHF
V gene: TRBV6-1; J gene: TRBJ1-1; D gene: -; clone size: -; CDR3 protein: CASSPISGTEAFF
V gene: TRBV5-1; J gene: TRBJ1-1; D gene: -; clone size: -; CDR3 protein: CASSPYSQGGTEAFF
V gene: TRBV6-5; J gene: TRBJ2-2; D gene: -; clone size: -; CDR3 protein: CASSYSSGTPVTGELFF
V gene: TRBV2; J gene: TRBJ2-1; D gene: TRBD1; clone size: -; CDR3 protein: CASSFDRVVGNEQFF
V gene: TRBV7-9; J gene: TRBJ2-5; D gene: TRBD1; clone size: -; CDR3 protein: CASSLGKDRENQETQYF
V gene: TRBV28; J gene: TRBJ1-1; D gene: -; clone size: -; CDR3 protein: CASSTVNTEAFF